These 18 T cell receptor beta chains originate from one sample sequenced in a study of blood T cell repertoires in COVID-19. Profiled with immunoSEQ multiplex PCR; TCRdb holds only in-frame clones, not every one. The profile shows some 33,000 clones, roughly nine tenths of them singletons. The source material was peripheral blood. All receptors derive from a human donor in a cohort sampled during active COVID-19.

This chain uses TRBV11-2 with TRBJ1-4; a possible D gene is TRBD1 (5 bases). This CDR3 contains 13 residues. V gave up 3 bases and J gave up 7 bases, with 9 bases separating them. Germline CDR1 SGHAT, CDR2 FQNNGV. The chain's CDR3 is CASSLGGGEKLFF. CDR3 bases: TGTGCCAGCAGCTTGGGGGGGGGTGAAAAACTGTTTTTT. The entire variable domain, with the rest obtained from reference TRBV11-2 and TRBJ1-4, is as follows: EAGVAQSPRYKIIEKRQSVAFWCNPISGHATLYWYQQILGQGPKLLIQFQNNGVVDDSQLPKDRFSAERLKGVDSTLKIQPAKLEDSAVYLCASSLGGGEKLFFGSGTQLSVL.

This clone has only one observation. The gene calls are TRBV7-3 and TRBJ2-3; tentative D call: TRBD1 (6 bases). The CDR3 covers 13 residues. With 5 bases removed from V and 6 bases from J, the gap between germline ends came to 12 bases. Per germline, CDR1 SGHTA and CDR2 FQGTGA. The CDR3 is CASSPTGSDTQYF. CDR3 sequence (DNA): TGTGCCAGCAGCCCTACAGGGTCCGATACGCAGTATTTT.

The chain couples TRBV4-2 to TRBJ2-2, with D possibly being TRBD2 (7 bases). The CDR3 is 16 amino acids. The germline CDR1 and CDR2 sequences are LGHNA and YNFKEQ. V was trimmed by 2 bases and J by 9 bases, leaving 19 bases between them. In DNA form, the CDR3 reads TGTGCCAGCAGCCAAAGCCCCCAGGTCGGGGGGCGGGAGCTGTTTTTT. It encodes CASSQSPQVGGRELFF.

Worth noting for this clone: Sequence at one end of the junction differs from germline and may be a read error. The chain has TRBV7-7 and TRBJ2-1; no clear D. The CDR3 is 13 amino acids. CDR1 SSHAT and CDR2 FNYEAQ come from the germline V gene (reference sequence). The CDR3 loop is CASSPGTYNEQFF. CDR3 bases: TGTGCTAGCAGCCCAGGTACCTACAATGAGCAGTTCTTC.

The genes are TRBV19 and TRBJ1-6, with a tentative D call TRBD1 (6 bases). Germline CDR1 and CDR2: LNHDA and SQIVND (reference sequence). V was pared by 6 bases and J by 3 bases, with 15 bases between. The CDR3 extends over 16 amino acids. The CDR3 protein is CASSLGQTIYNSPLHF. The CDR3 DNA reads TGTGCCAGTAGCCTCGGACAGACTATCTATAATTCACCCCTCCACTTT.

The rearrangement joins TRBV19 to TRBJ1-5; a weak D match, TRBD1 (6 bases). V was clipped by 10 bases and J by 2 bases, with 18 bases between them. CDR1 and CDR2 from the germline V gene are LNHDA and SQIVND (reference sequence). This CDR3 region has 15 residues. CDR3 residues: CATLGATSGNQPQHF. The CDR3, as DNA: TGTGCCACCCTGGGGGCCACCTCAGGCAATCAGCCCCAGCATTTT.

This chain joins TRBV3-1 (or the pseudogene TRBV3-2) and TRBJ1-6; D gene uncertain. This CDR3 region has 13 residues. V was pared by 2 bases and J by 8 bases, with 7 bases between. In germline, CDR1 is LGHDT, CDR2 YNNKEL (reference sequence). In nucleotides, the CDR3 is TGTGCCAGCAGCCAATACGGGGATTCACCCCTCCACTTT. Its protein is CASSQYGDSPLHF.

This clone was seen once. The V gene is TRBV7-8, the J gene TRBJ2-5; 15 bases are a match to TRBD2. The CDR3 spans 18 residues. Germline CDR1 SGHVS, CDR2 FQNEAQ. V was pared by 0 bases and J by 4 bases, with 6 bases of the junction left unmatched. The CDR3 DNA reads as TGTGCCAGCAGCTTAGCCGGACTAGCGGGAGGGCTGGGAGAGACCCAGTACTTC. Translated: CASSLAGLAGGLGETQYF.

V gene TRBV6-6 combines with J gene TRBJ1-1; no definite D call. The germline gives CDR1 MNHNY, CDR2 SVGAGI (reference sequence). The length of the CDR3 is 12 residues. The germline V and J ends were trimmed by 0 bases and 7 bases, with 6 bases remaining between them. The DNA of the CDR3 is TGTGCCAGCAGTTACTCTCGGGTTGAAGCTTTCTTT. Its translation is CASSYSRVEAFF.

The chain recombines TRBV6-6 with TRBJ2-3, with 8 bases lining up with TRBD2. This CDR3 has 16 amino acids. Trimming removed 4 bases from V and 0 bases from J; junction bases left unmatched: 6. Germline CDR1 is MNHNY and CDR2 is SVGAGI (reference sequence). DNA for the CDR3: TGTGCCAGCAGTTCTCGGACTAGCCTCAGCACAGATACGCAGTATTTT. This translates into CASSSRTSLSTDTQYF.

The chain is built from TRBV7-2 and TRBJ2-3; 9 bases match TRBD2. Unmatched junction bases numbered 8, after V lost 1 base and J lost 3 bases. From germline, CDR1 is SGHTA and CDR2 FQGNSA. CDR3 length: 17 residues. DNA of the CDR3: TGTGCCAGCAGCTTAGGTCCGGCGGGAGGGCCAACAGATACGCAGTATTTT. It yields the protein CASSLGPAGGPTDTQYF.

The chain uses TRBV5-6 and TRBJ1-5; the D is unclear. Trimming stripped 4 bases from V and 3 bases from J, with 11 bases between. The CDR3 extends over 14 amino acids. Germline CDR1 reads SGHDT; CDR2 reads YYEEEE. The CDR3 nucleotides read TGTGCCAGCAGCGCCCGGGATTTCAATCAGCCCCAGCATTTT. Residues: CASSARDFNQPQHF.

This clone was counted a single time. For the CDR3, the DNA is TGTGCCAGCAGCTTACACCGGGACACGGGCAATCAGCCCCAGCATTTT. Translated, it gives CASSLHRDTGNQPQHF. This chain connects TRBV7-2 to TRBJ1-5; TRBD1 is a possible D gene (6 bases). V lost 2 bases and J 2 bases, leaving 13 bases between the germline ends. The length of the CDR3 is 16 residues. Germline V CDR1 and CDR2: SGHTA, FQGNSA.

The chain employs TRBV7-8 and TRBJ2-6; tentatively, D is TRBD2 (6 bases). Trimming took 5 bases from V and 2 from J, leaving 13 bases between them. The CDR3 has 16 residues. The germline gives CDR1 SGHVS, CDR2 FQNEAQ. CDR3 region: CASSPLGGAGANVLTF. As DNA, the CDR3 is TGTGCCAGCAGCCCCCTCGGGGGAGCTGGGGCCAACGTCCTGACTTTC.

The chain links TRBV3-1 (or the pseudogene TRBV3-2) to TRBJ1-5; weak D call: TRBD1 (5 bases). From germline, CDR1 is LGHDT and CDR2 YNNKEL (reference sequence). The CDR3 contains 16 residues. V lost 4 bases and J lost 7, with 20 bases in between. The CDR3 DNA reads TGTGCCAGCAGCCCCCAAGGGGTCGGGTTAGGACAGCCCCAGCATTTT. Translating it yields CASSPQGVGLGQPQHF.

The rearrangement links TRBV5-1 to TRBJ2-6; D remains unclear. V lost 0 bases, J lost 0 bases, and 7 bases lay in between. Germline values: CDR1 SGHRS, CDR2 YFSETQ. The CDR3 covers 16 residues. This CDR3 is CASSLEWSSGANVLTF. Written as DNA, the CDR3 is TGCGCCAGCAGCTTGGAGTGGAGCTCTGGGGCCAACGTCCTGACTTTC.

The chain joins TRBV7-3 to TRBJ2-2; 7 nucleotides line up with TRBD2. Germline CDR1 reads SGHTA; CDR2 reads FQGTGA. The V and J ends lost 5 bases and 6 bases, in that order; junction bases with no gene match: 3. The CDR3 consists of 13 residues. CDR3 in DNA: TGTGCCAGCAGCATTGGACTAGCCGGGGAGCTGTTTTTT. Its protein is CASSIGLAGELFF.

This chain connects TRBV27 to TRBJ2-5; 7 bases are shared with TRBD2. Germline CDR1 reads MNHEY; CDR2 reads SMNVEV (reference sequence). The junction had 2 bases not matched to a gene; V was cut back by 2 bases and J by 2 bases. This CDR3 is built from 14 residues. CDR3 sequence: CASSLAGDQETQYF. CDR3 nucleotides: TGTGCCAGCAGTTTAGCGGGAGATCAAGAGACCCAGTACTTC.